The 27 T cell receptor beta chains below were found in one sample sequenced in a study of T cells in localized non-small cell lung cancer. Sequenced by immunoSEQ multiplex PCR; TCRdb stores in-frame clones only, minus some. The table lists about 74,000 clones, approximately 84% of them singletons, with 1.3% in the top ten. Sequenced here: peripheral blood, sampled before any cancer treatment. Receptors were obtained from a female donor over 55 with stage I lung adenocarcinoma.

The genes are TRBV28 and TRBJ2-7, with TRBD2 matching 13 bases. The length of the CDR3 is 14 residues. CDR1 is MDHEN, CDR2 SYDVKM, per germline. V was clipped by 5 bases and J by 10 bases; unmatched bases: 8. CDR3 coding DNA: TGTGCCAGCAGTGGACTAGCGGGGGACGGGCGTCAGTACTTC. Its translation is CASSGLAGDGRQYF.

This chain connects TRBV7-9 to TRBJ1-1, with D uncertain. The CDR3 loop spans 15 amino acids. Germline CDR1 SEHNR, CDR2 FQNEAQ (reference sequence). Trimming took 4 bases from V and 1 from J, leaving 13 bases between them. The DNA of the CDR3 is TGTGCCAGCAGCTCAACTGCTAAAGGGAACACTGAAGCTTTCTTT. Encoded protein: CASSSTAKGNTEAFF.

For the CDR3, the DNA is TGTGCCAGCTCCTCTTTGACTAGCGGAACCGGGGAGCTGTTTTTT. Its protein product is CASSSLTSGTGELFF. The chain joins TRBV18 to TRBJ2-2; 9 bases are a match to TRBD2. Germline V gene lookup returns CDR1 KGHSH and CDR2 LQKENI. The CDR3 has 15 residues. The junction had 7 bases not matched to a gene; V was cut back by 6 bases and J by 5 bases.

This clone has just one count. The chain couples TRBV15 to TRBJ2-5; weak D call: TRBD2 (6 bases). Germline V gene data show CDR1 as LNHNV and CDR2 as YYDKDF (reference sequence). This CDR3 contains 14 residues. Deletions cut 1 base from V and 4 bases from J, with 10 bases between. The CDR3 loop is CATSRGGDSETQYF. The CDR3 bases are TGTGCCACCAGCAGAGGCGGGGATTCAGAGACCCAGTACTTC.

The count of this clone is one. J is TRBJ1-2 and V is TRBV19; 8 nucleotides align to TRBD1. The CDR3 has 15 residues. J was trimmed by 5 bases and V by 5 bases; bases with no gene match: 10. Germline loops: CDR1 LNHDA, CDR2 SQIVND (reference sequence). The CDR3 region is CASSLRQGPGYGYTF. CDR3 bases: TGTGCCAGTAGTCTTCGACAGGGGCCGGGGTATGGCTACACCTTC.

The chain couples TRBV6-1 to TRBJ1-6; TRBD1 is a possible D gene (6 bases). This CDR3 comprises 15 residues. V was shortened by 6 bases and J by 9 bases, with 18 bases between the two germline ends. The V gene's germline CDR1 is MNHNS and CDR2 SASEGT. CDR3 sequence (DNA): TGTGCCAGCAGAGAGGGGGACATACGGCCTTCACCCCTCCACTTT. Its translation: CASREGDIRPSPLHF.

V gene TRBV6-6 combines with J gene TRBJ2-7, with no clear D. There are 11 residues in the CDR3. V was trimmed by 6 bases and J by 6 bases, leaving 9 bases between them. The germline V gene has CDR1 MNHNY and CDR2 SVGAGI (reference sequence). CDR3 DNA: TGTGCCAGCAGATCCTCGACCGAGCAGTACTTC. It encodes CASRSSTEQYF.

This sequence joins TRBV19 and TRBJ2-3, with 8 bases fitting TRBD2. This CDR3 has 16 residues. CDR1 and CDR2 from the germline V gene are LNHDA and SQIVND (reference sequence). V trimming: 3 bases; J trimming: 1 base; junction bases outside the gene matches: 6. The CDR3 is CASSIPAGARTDTQYF. CDR3 coding DNA: TGTGCCAGTAGTATCCCAGCGGGGGCCCGCACAGATACGCAGTATTTT.

This clone occurred once. The gene calls are TRBV6-6 and TRBJ2-7; perhaps TRBD1 as D (5 bases). V lost 5 bases, J lost 0 bases, and 11 bases lay in between. The CDR3 spans 14 residues. CDR1 is MNHNY, CDR2 SVGAGI, per germline (reference sequence). This chain's CDR3 is CASSDRLSSYEQYF. In nucleotides, the CDR3 is TGTGCCAGCAGTGACAGACTCAGCTCCTACGAGCAGTACTTC.

V and J are TRBV6-5 and TRBJ1-1; unclear D gene. Trimming pared 2 bases from V and 1 base from J, leaving 8 bases between. Germline CDR1 MNHEY, CDR2 SVGAGI. CDR3 length: 14 amino acids. The DNA of the CDR3 is TGTGCCAGCAGTTACGGTCGGGGGAACACTGAAGCTTTCTTT. It is translated as CASSYGRGNTEAFF.

The V and J genes are TRBV11-2 and TRBJ2-3; 8 positions match TRBD2. This CDR3 comprises 16 residues. Trimming cost V 7 bases and J 2 bases; bases outside gene matches: 11. The germline gives CDR1 SGHAT, CDR2 FQNNGV. CDR3 sequence: CASIKRAGGLTDTQYF. CDR3 sequence (DNA): TGTGCCAGCATCAAAAGGGCGGGGGGCCTCACAGATACGCAGTATTTT.

The chain has TRBV11-1 and TRBJ2-3; D remains ambiguous. CDR3 size: 15 residues. Germline CDR1 is SGHAT and CDR2 is FQDESV (reference sequence). The ends were cut back, 4 bases at V and 0 bases at J, with 11 bases in the middle. Here the CDR3 reads CASSSLLSSTDTQYF. CDR3 coding DNA: TGTGCCAGCAGCTCCCTTCTCTCTAGCACAGATACGCAGTATTTT.

This clone appeared a single time. The CDR3 DNA sequence: TGTGCCAGCAGCTTGCGGGACAGTGAGGGGGACTGGACCTACGAGCAGTACTTC. Amino acid sequence: CASSLRDSEGDWTYEQYF. The chain joins TRBV11-1 to TRBJ2-7, with a weak D call TRBD1 (7 bases). Trimming removed 3 bases from V and 2 bases from J, with 23 bases in between. Germline values: CDR1 SGHAT, CDR2 FQDESV (reference sequence). CDR3 length equals 18 residues.

The gene calls are TRBV7-2 and TRBJ1-1, with 7 bases aligning to TRBD1. Per germline, CDR1 SGHTA and CDR2 FQGNSA. The V segment lost 5 bases and the J segment 2 bases; nucleotides outside the gene matches: 5. This CDR3 has 14 residues. This CDR3 is CASSPNRGNTEAFF. CDR3 nucleotides: TGTGCCAGCAGCCCAAACAGGGGAAACACTGAAGCTTTCTTT.

The rearrangement uses TRBV9 and TRBJ2-3, with D uncertain. The germline gives CDR1 SGDLS, CDR2 YYNGEE. The CDR3 is 13 amino acids. Trimming removed 2 bases at V and 4 bases at J, with 8 bases between. The CDR3 reads CASSVDTADTQYF. DNA of the CDR3: TGTGCCAGCAGCGTCGACACAGCAGATACGCAGTATTTT.

The chain recombines TRBV15 with TRBJ2-5; 7 nucleotides align to TRBD1. The CDR3 runs 18 residues. V was pared by 5 bases and J by 6 bases, with 21 bases of the junction left unmatched. The germline CDR1 and CDR2 sequences are LNHNV and YYDKDF (reference sequence). The CDR3 spells CATSGRQGPDSWGKTQYF. CDR3 bases: TGTGCCACCAGCGGTCGACAGGGCCCTGACAGTTGGGGAAAGACCCAGTACTTC. Full variable domain (rest looked up from reference TRBV15 and TRBJ2-5): DAMVIQNPRYQVTQFGKPVTLSCSQTLNHNVMYWYQQKSSQAPKLLFHYYDKDFNNEADTPDNFQSRRPNTSFCFLDIRSPGLGDTAMYLCATSGRQGPDSWGKTQYFGPGTRLLVL.

A few counts support this clone. CDR3 in amino acids: CASSIKGPNWGGELFF. The CDR3 nucleotides read TGTGCCAGTAGTATCAAGGGGCCCAATTGGGGCGGGGAGCTGTTTTTT. The rearrangement joins TRBV19 to TRBJ2-2; the D gene is possibly TRBD1 (5 bases). V shed 3 bases and J shed 7 bases, with 18 bases lying between them. Germline-derived CDR1 and CDR2 are LNHDA and SQIVND (reference sequence). CDR3 length equals 16 residues.

The chain uses TRBV6-1 and TRBJ1-4, with D unresolved. Germline V gene lookup returns CDR1 MNHNS and CDR2 SASEGT. This CDR3 has 16 residues. Trimming removed 2 bases at V and 2 bases at J, with 12 bases between. CDR3 sequence reads: CASSEWSGPTNEKLFF. CDR3 nucleotides: TGTGCCAGCAGTGAATGGTCGGGTCCCACTAATGAAAAACTGTTTTTT.

The chain combines TRBV28 with TRBJ2-1, with TRBD1 matching over 8 bases. The CDR3 is 14 residues long. Germline V gene data show CDR1 as MDHEN and CDR2 as SYDVKM. J was trimmed by 3 bases and V by 2 bases; bases with no gene match: 0. CDR3 loop: CASSLGTGYNEQFF. The CDR3 bases are TGTGCCAGCAGTTTAGGGACAGGCTACAATGAGCAGTTCTTC.

The chain is built from TRBV6-5 and TRBJ2-7; D is perhaps TRBD1 (5 bases). Trimming pared 3 bases from V and 0 bases from J, leaving 9 bases between. Germline CDR1 and CDR2: MNHEY and SVGAGI. The CDR3 is 14 residues long. The CDR3 DNA follows: TGTGCCAGCAGTTATGGGGCGGACTCCTACGAGCAGTACTTC. Amino acids: CASSYGADSYEQYF.

This chain connects TRBV30 to TRBJ2-5; D possibly uses TRBD1 or TRBD2 (5 bases each). The V end lost 0 bases, the J end lost 1 base, and 15 bases lay between the germline ends. The germline gives CDR1 GTSNPN, CDR2 SVGIG (reference sequence). The CDR3 covers 16 residues. The CDR3 DNA reads TGTGCCTGGAGTGTAAGCCCGGGGCGGGCCCAAGAGACCCAGTACTTC. Translated: CAWSVSPGRAQETQYF.

This CDR3 is CASSPPGGRTDTQYF. CDR3 bases: TGTGCCAGCTCCCCGCCCGGGGGCCGCACAGATACGCAGTATTTT. The chain recombines TRBV18 with TRBJ2-3, with D tentatively TRBD1 or TRBD2 (6 bases each). Germline CDR1 KGHSH, CDR2 LQKENI. The CDR3 runs to 15 residues. Trimming removed 6 bases at V and 1 base at J, with 14 bases between.

This clone was seen just once. This rearrangement joins TRBV19 to TRBJ1-2; D remains ambiguous. The V gene's germline CDR1 is LNHDA and CDR2 SQIVND (reference sequence). This CDR3 is 13 amino acids long. The germline V and J ends were trimmed by 2 bases and 2 bases, with 6 bases remaining between them. This CDR3 reads CASSIIGNYGYTF. DNA of the CDR3: TGTGCCAGTAGTATAATAGGGAACTATGGCTACACCTTC.

The rearrangement joins TRBV13 to TRBJ1-2; D gene unclear. Germline V CDR1 and CDR2: PRHDT, FYEKMQ (reference sequence). This CDR3 comprises 15 residues. The V end was cut by 5 bases, the J end by 3 bases, with 16 bases between. Here the CDR3 DNA reads TGTGCCAGCAGCAAAAGGGTGAGAGTTGACTATGGCTACACCTTC. Amino acids: CASSKRVRVDYGYTF.

This sequence joins TRBV7-6 and TRBJ2-1; a possible D gene is TRBD2 (6 bases). V shed 6 bases and J shed 7 bases, with 25 bases lying between them. CDR3 length: 17 amino acids. Germline V gene data show CDR1 as SGHVS and CDR2 as FNYEAQ. The CDR3: CASRRLAGEASVNEQFF. The CDR3 nucleotides are TGTGCCAGCAGGAGGCTTGCCGGGGAGGCTAGCGTAAATGAGCAGTTCTTC.

V usage is TRBV14 and J usage is TRBJ1-5; 9 bases map to TRBD1. The length of the CDR3 is 17 residues. V lost 0 bases, J lost 3 bases, and 6 bases stayed unmatched. The germline CDR1 and CDR2 sequences are SGHDN and FVKESK. The CDR3 region has the DNA TGTGCCAGCAGCCAAGATAACCGGGACAGGGACAATCAGCCCCAGCATTTT. Its translation: CASSQDNRDRDNQPQHF.

The rearrangement joins TRBV11-3 to TRBJ2-3; 7 bases align to TRBD1. V shed 5 bases and J 4 bases; nucleotides not matched to a gene: 15. The CDR3 is 17 amino acids. Per the germline V gene, CDR1 is SGHNT and CDR2 is YENEEA. The CDR3 DNA is TGTGCCAGCAGCCTAAACCGGGGACAGCTCCGCGCAGATACGCAGTATTTT. The encoded protein is CASSLNRGQLRADTQYF.